A selection of T cell receptor beta chains follows, all from one sample in a study of T cells in Graves' hyperthyroidism and ophthalmopathy. Each CDR3 protein gets one entry after TCRdb re-called the multiplex PCR reads with MiXCR. This sample carries almost 500,000 distinct CDR3 sequences, 22% of them seen once, and the ten largest clones take under 55%. The sample was blood. These receptors came from a woman aged 70-85 years with Graves' ophthalmopathy. Both conserved end residues are part of each CDR3. Clone size, where shown, is once, few, many, or a class for clones that have expanded.

clone_size,j_call,v_call,cdr3_aa
.,TRBJ1-5,TRBV19,CASSHSWRARSNQPQHF
.,TRBJ2-4,TRBV2,CASSDLEGSIQYF
.,TRBJ1-5,TRBV30,CAWSPTGGQPQHF
many,TRBJ2-7,TRBV27,CASSDQFQGAIYEQYF
few,TRBJ1-2,TRBV19,CASAQIYGARDYGYTF
.,TRBJ2-1,TRBV4-3,CASSQDRGGGYNEQFF
.,TRBJ1-5,TRBV12-5,CASGDDRGIIQPQHF
.,TRBJ1-5,TRBV15,CATSRDRSGTGVRGNQPQHF
.,TRBJ2-7,TRBV6-5,CASSYSGTGDSYEQYF
many,TRBJ2-1,TRBV28,CASRGLLSYNEQFF
.,TRBJ2-2,TRBV4-3,CASSHLPGTAGTGELFF
few,TRBJ1-2,TRBV2,CASIFKDRYGYTF
many,TRBJ1-5,TRBV12-3/TRBV12-4,CASSFAESNQPQHF
.,TRBJ2-7,TRBV20-1,CSASGEGVDEQYF
many,TRBJ2-1,TRBV28,CASSLYRDSLRIEQFF
few,TRBJ2-2,TRBV19,CATSRGRVENTGELFF
many,TRBJ2-1,TRBV28,CASSSHAPLGGSSYNEQFF
.,TRBJ2-1,TRBV2,CASSEAGTSATEQFF
.,TRBJ1-1,TRBV19,CASSIVDLNTEAFF
few,TRBJ1-3,TRBV28,CASSPSGGNTIYF
many,TRBJ2-4,TRBV12-3/TRBV12-4,CASSLGRSQYF
.,TRBJ2-1,TRBV9,CASSAPVSGVVGPNNEQFF
many,TRBJ1-1,TRBV7-9,CASSFLGTGGTEAFF
.,TRBJ1-5,TRBV2,CASRVGTVNQPQHF
.,TRBJ1-2,TRBV4-1,CASSQEWARALDYGYTF
.,TRBJ2-7,TRBV5-1,CASSLAGRVSEQYF
.,TRBJ2-7,TRBV3-1,CASSHRQAVYEQYF
.,TRBJ1-2,TRBV3-1,CASSQLRGQGINYGYTF
many,TRBJ2-5,TRBV3-1,CASSQDGKTQYF
few,TRBJ2-3,TRBV10-3,CAISDQGDGTDTQYF
.,TRBJ2-7,TRBV20-1,CSSQRPGGREQYF
.,TRBJ1-2,TRBV29-1,CSVERAGPYGYTF
few,TRBJ2-3,TRBV5-1,CASSWTSGGGTDTQYF
few,TRBJ2-7,TRBV3-1,CASSQGTFAGYEQYF
.,TRBJ2-3,TRBV4-3,CASSSLAESTDTQYF
many,TRBJ1-1,TRBV30,CAWNRQGNTEAFF
few,TRBJ2-3,TRBV2,CASSEIPTSGRASTDTQYF
few,TRBJ1-4,TRBV7-2,CASSFRGYNEKLFF
.,TRBJ2-3,TRBV5-6,CASSPRGWRTDTQYF
many,TRBJ2-5,TRBV28,CASTSGRETQYF
.,TRBJ2-1,TRBV4-3,CASSQSRSSYNEQFF
many,TRBJ1-1,TRBV18,CASSPNMNTEAFF
few,TRBJ2-3,TRBV5-1,CASSLGQGAPTDTQYF
few,TRBJ2-2,TRBV19,CASSHRGQANTGELFF
many,TRBJ2-7,TRBV7-9,CASSLAGASGRAVFDEQYF
.,TRBJ1-3,TRBV3-1,CASSQTGQAGNTIYF
few,TRBJ2-7,TRBV5-1,CASSQTGTGVHEQYF
.,TRBJ1-1,TRBV7-9,CASSRNRVTLDTEAFF
few,TRBJ1-2,TRBV29-1,CSGGTDYGYTF
.,TRBJ1-1,TRBV5-1,CASSLQTGNTEAFF
few,TRBJ1-5,TRBV30,CAWSWDRDQPQHF
many,TRBJ1-1,TRBV27,CASRGWRGAFF
few,TRBJ2-7,TRBV27,CASSFLGVAYEQYF
.,TRBJ2-3,TRBV28,CASINREGRNTQYF
many,TRBJ1-5,TRBV12-3/TRBV12-4,CASSRTGGYDQPQHF
many,TRBJ2-5,TRBV28,CASSNDRGGGETQYF
few,TRBJ1-6,TRBV7-9,CASRIQGAGSPLHF